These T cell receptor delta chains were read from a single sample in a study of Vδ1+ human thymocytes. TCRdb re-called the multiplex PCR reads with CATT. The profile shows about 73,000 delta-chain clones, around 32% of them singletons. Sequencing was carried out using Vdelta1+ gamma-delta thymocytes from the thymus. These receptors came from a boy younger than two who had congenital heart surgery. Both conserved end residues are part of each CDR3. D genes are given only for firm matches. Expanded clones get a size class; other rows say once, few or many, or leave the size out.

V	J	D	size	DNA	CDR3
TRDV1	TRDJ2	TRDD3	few	TGTGCTCTTGGGGACCCAACCTTCCCTACATTTTCACTGGGGGATACAAGGTATTCTTTGACAGCACAACTCTTCTTT	CALGDPTFPTFSLGDTRYSLTAQLFF
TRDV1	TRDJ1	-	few	TGTGCTCTTGGGGAACTTGCGGCTTCCTTTCCGGGGGACAAGTACACCGATAAACTCATCTTT	CALGELAASFPGDKYTDKLIF
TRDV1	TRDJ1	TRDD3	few	TGTGCTCTTGGGGACCTCCCACTAAGACTGGGGGGTCAAAACACCGATAAACTCATCTTT	CALGDLPLRLGGQNTDKLIF
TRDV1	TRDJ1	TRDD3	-	TGTGCTCTTGGGGAACTTCTCCCACTGGGGGATTCACCCCGTTTGGTCACCGATAAACTCATCTTT	CALGELLPLGDSPRLVTDKLIF
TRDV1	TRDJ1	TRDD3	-	TGTGCTCTTGGGGAACTACCCCATCGTACGGGGGATACGACGAGCACCGATAAACTCATCTTT	CALGELPHRTGDTTSTDKLIF
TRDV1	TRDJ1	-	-	TGTGCTCTTGGGGAACTTTCCACTCGCGAACACACCGATAAACTCATCTTT	CALGELSTREHTDKLIF
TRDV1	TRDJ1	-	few	TGTGCTCTTGGGGAACTACCTTCGGAGTCCTCCATACTTAACCGTCTCAACGATAAACTCATCTTT	CALGELPSESSILNRLNDKLIF
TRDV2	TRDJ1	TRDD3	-	TGTGCCTGTGACACGGGATGGGGGATACGGCGGGCCGATAAACTCATCTTT	CACDTGWGIRRADKLIF
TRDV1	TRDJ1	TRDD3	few	TGTGCTCTTGGGGAACTTCCTATCATATCAGGCGGGGATACTTACACCGATAAACTCATCTTT	CALGELPIISGGDTYTDKLIF
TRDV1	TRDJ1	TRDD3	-	TGTGCTCTTGGGGAACTAAGGCTATTATGGGGGATCACCGATAAACTCATCTTT	CALGELRLLWGITDKLIF
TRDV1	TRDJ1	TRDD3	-	TGTGCTCTTGGGGAACTAACGCTACCCACTGGGGGAACGGGGTTGAGCACCGATAAACTCATCTTT	CALGELTLPTGGTGLSTDKLIF
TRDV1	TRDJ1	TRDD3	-	TGTGCTCTTGGGGAACTAGCCCCAACGAGGGGATACGCGTTAGAGGCCCTGAAACTCATCTTT	CALGELAPTRGYALEALKLIF
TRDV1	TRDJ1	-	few	TGTGCTCTTGGGGAACTAGGGGGAGCACGGGGATACACCGATAAACTCATCTTT	CALGELGGARGYTDKLIF
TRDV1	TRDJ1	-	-	TGTGCTCTTGGGGACCACGCCCCTTCCTCCCCTACCCTTTACTGGGTGATACACCCTTACCCCAAACTCATCTTT	CALGDHAPSSPTLYWVIHPYPKLIF
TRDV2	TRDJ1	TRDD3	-	TGTGCCACCGGGTTCCCTACTGGGGGGTCCACCGATAAACTCATCTTT	CATGFPTGGSTDKLIF
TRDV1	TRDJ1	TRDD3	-	TGTGCTCTTGGGGAATGGACTGGGGGATCCCCTTACACCGATAAACTCATCTTT	CALGEWTGGSPYTDKLIF
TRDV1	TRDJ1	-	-	TGTGCTCTTGGGGGCCCCCCCCCCCTACCACCGGCCTGGGTTAGACTCATCTTT	CALGGPPPLPPAWVRLIF
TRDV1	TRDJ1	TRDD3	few	TGTGCTCTTGGGGACCTCGCGTGGAACTGGGGGCTAGGGCTTTCCGATAAACTCATCTTT	CALGDLAWNWGLGLSDKLIF
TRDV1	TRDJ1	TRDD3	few	TGTGCTCTTGGGGGCAACTCCATAAGCTTAGTGGGGGATACGGACACCGATAAACTCATCTTT	CALGGNSISLVGDTDTDKLIF
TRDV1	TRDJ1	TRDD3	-	TGTGCTTTTGGGGCTTCTCGTCCCCATATAACTGGGGGACATACGACGTACACCGATAAACTCATCTTT	CAFGASRPHITGGHTTYTDKLIF
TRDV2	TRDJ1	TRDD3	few	TGTGCCTGTGTGGCTAAACTGGGGGATACGCGTCGGTCAAAACCGGCGAGGAAACTCATCTTT	CACVAKLGDTRRSKPARKLIF
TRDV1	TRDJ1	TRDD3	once	TGTGCTCTTGGGGAACGGGGACCGGTTACTTACTGGGGGATACCGCAGTACACCGATAAACTCATCTTT	CALGERGPVTYWGIPQYTDKLIF
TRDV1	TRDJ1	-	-	TGTGCTCTTGGGGAACTCTTCCTCCCTAGCGTACCCCGGAGGTACACCGATAAACTCATCTTT	CALGELFLPSVPRRYTDKLIF
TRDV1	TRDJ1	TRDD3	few	TGTGCTCTTGGGGACGTACCTTCCCTACTGGGGGATACAGACACCGATAAACTCATCTTT	CALGDVPSLLGDTDTDKLIF
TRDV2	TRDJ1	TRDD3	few	TGTGCCTGTGACAGATCCCTTACTGGGGGATATGAAGGATTGACCGATAAACTCATCTTT	CACDRSLTGGYEGLTDKLIF
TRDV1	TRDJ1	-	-	TGTGCTCTTTCTCCAACGGGCGATAAACTCATCTTT	CALSPTGDKLIF
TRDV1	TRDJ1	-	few	TGTGCTCTTGGGGAACATTCCGCGGGGTGCACCGATAAACTCATCTTT	CALGEHSAGCTDKLIF
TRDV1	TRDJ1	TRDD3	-	TGTGCTCTTGGGGAACTCCCTTGCCCCAAGCCTCCCATAATAGGGATACTTAACACCGATAAACTCATCTTT	CALGELPCPKPPIIGILNTDKLIF
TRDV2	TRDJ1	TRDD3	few	TGTGCCTGTGACACGTACCTGGTACTATGGATGGGGGATTTTGGCTACACCGATAAACTCATCTTT	CACDTYLVLWMGDFGYTDKLIF
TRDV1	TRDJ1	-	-	TGTGCTCTTGGGGAACTCGAACCTACCCGTGGGGTAGATAAACTCATCTTT	CALGELEPTRGVDKLIF
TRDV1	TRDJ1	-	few	TGTGCTCTTGGGGAGACGGCCGCCAGGTTTCCACTCATCTTT	CALGETAARFPLIF
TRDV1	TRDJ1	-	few	TGTGCTCTTGGGGAACCTCATTCCTACATGGTATTGGGGGCCCCCAAACTCATCTTT	CALGEPHSYMVLGAPKLIF
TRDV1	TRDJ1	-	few	TGTGCTCTTGGGGATTTGGCCTTTCTATTTGGGCCCCCGCGTCCGGACACCGATAAACTCATCTTT	CALGDLAFLFGPPRPDTDKLIF
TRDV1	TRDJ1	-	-	TGTGCTCTTGGGGAACACGTTCCTGAGGGGGACCGGTGCCGACTCATCTTT	CALGEHVPEGDRCRLIF
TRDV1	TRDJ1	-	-	TGTGCTCTTGGGGCCCAACCCTACTTCCCTCCTCCTCGGTACACCGATAAACTCATCTTT	CALGAQPYFPPPRYTDKLIF
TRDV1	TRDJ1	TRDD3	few	TGTGCTCTTGGGGAAATCTGTACTGGGGGGCTATCGTACACCGATAAACTCATCTTT	CALGEICTGGLSYTDKLIF
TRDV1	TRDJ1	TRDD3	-	TGTGCTCTTGGGGAGGTCCTAAGTCCTGGGGGATACAATATTGGGGAACTCATCTTT	CALGEVLSPGGYNIGELIF
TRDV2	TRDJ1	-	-	TGTGCCTGTGACACCGTGTCTTCCTCCTACCGTACGAGCAAACTCATCTTT	CACDTVSSSYRTSKLIF
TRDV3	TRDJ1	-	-	TGTGCCTTTATATCCGATAAACTCATCTTT	CAFISDKLIF
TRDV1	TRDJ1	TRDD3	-	TGTGCTCTTGGGGAATGGGACAACGCTGGGGGATACGCCCACTCTAGGACCGATAAACTCATCTTT	CALGEWDNAGGYAHSRTDKLIF
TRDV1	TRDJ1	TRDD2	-	TGTGCTCTTGGGGAACAGGAGAACCTTCCTACCTTGTCGCACACCGATAAACTCATCTTT	CALGEQENLPTLSHTDKLIF
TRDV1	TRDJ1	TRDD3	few	TGTGCTCTTGGTGCAGGTGGGGGATACTATAACACCGATAAACTCATCTTT	CALGAGGGYYNTDKLIF
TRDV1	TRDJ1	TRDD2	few	TGTGCTCTTGGGGAACCCCCCTTCCTACAGGATCCCCGCCTGGGGGGGCCCGATAAACTCATCTTT	CALGEPPFLQDPRLGGPDKLIF
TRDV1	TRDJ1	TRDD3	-	TGTGCTCTTGGGGAACTAGCCCCCCGTACTGGGGGATCCGATAAACTCATCTTT	CALGELAPRTGGSDKLIF
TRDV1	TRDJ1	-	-	TGTGCTCTTGGGGAACTAGCCCCCGTTTCTCGATCCGATAAACTCATCTTT	CALGELAPVSRSDKLIF
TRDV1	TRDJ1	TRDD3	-	TGTGCTCTTGGGGAACTTACTACTGGGGGATACACGAAATTTGGCGCCGATAAACTCATCTTT	CALGELTTGGYTKFGADKLIF
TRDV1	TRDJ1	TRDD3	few	TGTGCTCTTGGGGAAAACAGGCTCCCTGGGGGATGGCCTTACACCGATAAACTCATCTTT	CALGENRLPGGWPYTDKLIF
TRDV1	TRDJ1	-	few	TGTGCTCTTGGGAAAAATGGCGTACTGGAACGTCTCACCGATAAACTCATCTTT	CALGKNGVLERLTDKLIF
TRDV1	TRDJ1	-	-	TGTGCTCTTGGGGAATACTGGCCTTCCCCAAAGACATGGGGGACCTCTTACACCGATAAACTCATCTTT	CALGEYWPSPKTWGTSYTDKLIF
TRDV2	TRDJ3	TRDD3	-	TGTGCCTGTAACCCTGAGATCTGGGGGCCGCCCAGCTCCTGGGACACCCGACAGATGTTTTTC	CACNPEIWGPPSSWDTRQMFF
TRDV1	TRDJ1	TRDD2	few	TGTGCTCTTGGGGGCGCTCAAGGGAGATTCCTACGTATGGATCACGGCCCCGATAAACTCATCTTT	CALGGAQGRFLRMDHGPDKLIF
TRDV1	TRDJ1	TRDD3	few	TGTGCTCTTGGGGGCCCGACTGGGGCCACCTTTCGGGCCACCGATAAACTCATCTTT	CALGGPTGATFRATDKLIF
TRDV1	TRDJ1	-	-	TGTGCTCTTGGGTTTCCCGGCGGAACCGATAAACTCATCTTT	CALGFPGGTDKLIF
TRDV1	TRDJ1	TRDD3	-	TGTGCTCTTGGGGAAACTAACTGGGGGATACGAGGCTCCGATAAACTCATCTTT	CALGETNWGIRGSDKLIF
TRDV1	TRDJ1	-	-	TGTGCTCTTGGGGAACTAACCGGACGGCCAGGTAAAACCGATAAACTCATCTTT	CALGELTGRPGKTDKLIF
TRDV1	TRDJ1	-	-	TGTGCTCTTGGGGAACCAAGAACAAATTTCGGGATGGGGGGTTCTCCTCACACCGATAAACTCATCTTT	CALGEPRTNFGMGGSPHTDKLIF
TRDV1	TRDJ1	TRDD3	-	TGTGCTCTTGGGGAAGCCTTCTTGAATGGGGGACTCGGACGGAAACTCATCTTT	CALGEAFLNGGLGRKLIF